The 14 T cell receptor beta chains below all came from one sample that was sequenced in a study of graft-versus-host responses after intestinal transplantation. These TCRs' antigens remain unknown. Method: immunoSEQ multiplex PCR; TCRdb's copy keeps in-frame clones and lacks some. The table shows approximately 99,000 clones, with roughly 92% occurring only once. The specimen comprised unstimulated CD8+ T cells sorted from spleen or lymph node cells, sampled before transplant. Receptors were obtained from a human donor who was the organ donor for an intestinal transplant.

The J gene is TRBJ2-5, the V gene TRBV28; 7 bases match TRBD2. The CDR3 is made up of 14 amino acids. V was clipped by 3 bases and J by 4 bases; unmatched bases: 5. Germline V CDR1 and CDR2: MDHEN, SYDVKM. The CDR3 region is CASSLMWEGETQYF. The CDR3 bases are TGTGCCAGCAGTTTGATGTGGGAGGGAGAGACCCAGTACTTC. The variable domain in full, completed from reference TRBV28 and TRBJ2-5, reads DVKVTQSSRYLVKRTGEKVFLECVQDMDHENMFWYRQDPGLGLRLIYFSYDVKMKEKGDIPEGYSVSREKKERFSLILESASTNQTSMYLCASSLMWEGETQYFGPGTRLLVL.

The CDR3 DNA reads TGCGCCAGCAGCTCAGAAAACCATGGCTACACCTTC. Protein product: CASSSENHGYTF. The chain has TRBV5-1 and TRBJ1-2; D remains unclear. This CDR3 has 12 amino acids. The V gene lost 3 bases and the J gene lost 6 bases, with 9 bases spanning the gap. Germline loops: CDR1 SGHRS, CDR2 YFSETQ. The variable domain in full, completed from reference TRBV5-1 and TRBJ1-2, reads KAGVTQTPRYLIKTRGQQVTLSCSPISGHRSVSWYQQTPGQGLQFLFEYFSETQRNKGNFPGRFSGRQFSNSRSEMNVSTLELGDSALYLCASSSENHGYTFGSGTRLTVV.

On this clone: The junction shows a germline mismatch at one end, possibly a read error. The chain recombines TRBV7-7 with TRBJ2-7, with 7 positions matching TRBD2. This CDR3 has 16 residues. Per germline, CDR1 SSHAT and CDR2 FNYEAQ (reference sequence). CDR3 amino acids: CASSLASGGRSYEQYF. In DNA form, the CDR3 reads TGTGCTAGCAGCTTAGCGTCGGGGGGTAGATCCTACGAGCAGTACTTC. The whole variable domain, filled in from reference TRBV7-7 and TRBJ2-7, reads GAGVSQSPRYKVTKRGQDVTLRCDPISSHATLYWYQQALGQGPEFLTYFNYEAQPDKSGLPSDRFSAERPEGSISTLTIQRTEQRDSAMYRCASSLASGGRSYEQYFGPGTRLTVT.

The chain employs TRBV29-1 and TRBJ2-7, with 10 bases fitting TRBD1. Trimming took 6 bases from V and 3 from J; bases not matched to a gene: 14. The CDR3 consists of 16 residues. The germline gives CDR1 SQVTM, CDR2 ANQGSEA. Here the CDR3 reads CSVEMGGQGKGYEQYF. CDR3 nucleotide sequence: TGCAGCGTCGAAATGGGGGGACAGGGGAAGGGCTACGAGCAGTACTTC.

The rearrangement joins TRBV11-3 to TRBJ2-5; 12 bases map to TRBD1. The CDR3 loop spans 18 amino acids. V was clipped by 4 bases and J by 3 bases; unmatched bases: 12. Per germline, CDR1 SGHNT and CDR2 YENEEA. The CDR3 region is CASSSFRDRGQWEETQYF. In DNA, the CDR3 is TGTGCCAGCAGCTCCTTCCGGGACAGGGGGCAATGGGAAGAGACCCAGTACTTC.

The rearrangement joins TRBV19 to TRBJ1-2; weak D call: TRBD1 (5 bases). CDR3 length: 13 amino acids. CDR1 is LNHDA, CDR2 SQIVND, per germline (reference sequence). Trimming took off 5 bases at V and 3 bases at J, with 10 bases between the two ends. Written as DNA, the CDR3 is TGTGCCAGTAGTTGGGGACTGGACTATGGCTACACCTTC. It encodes CASSWGLDYGYTF.

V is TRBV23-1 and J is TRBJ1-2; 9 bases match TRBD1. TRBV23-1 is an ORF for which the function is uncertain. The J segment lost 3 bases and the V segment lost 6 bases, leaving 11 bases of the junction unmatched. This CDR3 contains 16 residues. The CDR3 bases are TGCGCCAGCAGGCGGCACAGGGGGCGGGAGGACTATGGCTACACCTTC. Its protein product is CASRRHRGREDYGYTF.

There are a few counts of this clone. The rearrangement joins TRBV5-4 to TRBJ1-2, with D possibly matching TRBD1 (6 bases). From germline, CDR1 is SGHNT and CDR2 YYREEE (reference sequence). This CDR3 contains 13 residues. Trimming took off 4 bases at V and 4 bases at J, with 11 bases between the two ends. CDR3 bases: TGTGCCAGCAGCGAAGAGGACAGCTATGGCTACACCTTC. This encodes CASSEEDSYGYTF.

The CDR3 spells CASSYRKGLNEQFF. The CDR3 coding sequence is TGTGCCAGCAGCTACCGGAAGGGGCTGAATGAGCAGTTCTTC. V usage is TRBV5-5 and J usage is TRBJ2-1; possibly TRBD1 for D (5 bases). The germline gives CDR1 SGHKS, CDR2 YYEKEE (reference sequence). This CDR3 is built from 14 residues. V lost 3 bases and J lost 7, with 14 bases in between.

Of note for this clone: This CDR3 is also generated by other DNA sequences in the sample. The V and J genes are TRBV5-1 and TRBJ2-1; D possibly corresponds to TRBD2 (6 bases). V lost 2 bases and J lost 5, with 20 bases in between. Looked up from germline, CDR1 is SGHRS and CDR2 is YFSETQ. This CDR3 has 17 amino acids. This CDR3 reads CASSLGFWGVQNNEQFF. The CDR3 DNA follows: TGCGCCAGCAGCTTAGGGTTTTGGGGGGTACAAAACAATGAGCAGTTCTTC.

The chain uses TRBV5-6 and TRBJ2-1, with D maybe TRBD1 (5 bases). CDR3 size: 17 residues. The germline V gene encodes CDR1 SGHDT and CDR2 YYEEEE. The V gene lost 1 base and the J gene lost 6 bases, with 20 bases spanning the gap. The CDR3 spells CASSLPTVRGFINEQFF. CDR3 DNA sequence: TGTGCCAGCAGCTTGCCGACTGTTAGGGGCTTCATCAATGAGCAGTTCTTC.

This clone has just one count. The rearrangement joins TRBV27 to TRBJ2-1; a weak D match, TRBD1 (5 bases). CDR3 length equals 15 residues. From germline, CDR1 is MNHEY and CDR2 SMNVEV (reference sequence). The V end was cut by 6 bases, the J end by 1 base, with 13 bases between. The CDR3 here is CASSLTVHSYNEQFF. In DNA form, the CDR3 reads TGTGCCAGCAGCCTGACAGTACATTCCTACAATGAGCAGTTCTTC.

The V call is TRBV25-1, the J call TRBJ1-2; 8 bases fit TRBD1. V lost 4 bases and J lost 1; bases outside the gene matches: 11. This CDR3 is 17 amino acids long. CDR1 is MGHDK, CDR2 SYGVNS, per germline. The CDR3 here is CASSGGRGPIDNYGYTF. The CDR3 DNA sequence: TGTGCCAGCAGTGGGGGCAGGGGGCCGATCGATAACTATGGCTACACCTTC.

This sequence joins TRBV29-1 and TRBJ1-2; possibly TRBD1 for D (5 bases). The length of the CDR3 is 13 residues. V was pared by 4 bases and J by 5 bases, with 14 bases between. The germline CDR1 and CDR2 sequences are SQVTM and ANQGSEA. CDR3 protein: CSVGTLDNYGYTF. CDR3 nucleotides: TGCAGCGTTGGGACCCTGGACAATTATGGCTACACCTTC.